The clone carrying this TCR beta chain came up many times. The sample belongs to a study of molecular identifiers for immune sequencing clone quantification. Study overall: Naive CD8 RNA (around 20,000 or 100,000 cells) was divided into five aliquots, with four sequenced.

Naive CD8 sequencing libraries were generated from approximately 20,000 to 980,000 sorted cells, with 10%, 30% or 50% RNA as input. Making the bulk TCR libraries relied on previously described methods and listed TCR primers. TCRdb used MiXCR to reprocess the PCR reads, holding one entry per CDR3 protein. This table holds 300,000 to 400,000 distinct CDR3 sequences, 20% to 25% found once. The source material was naive CD8+ T cells from blood, with Jurkat cell RNA spiked in. Subset indicated: FACS-sorted CD8+CD4-CCR7+CD45RA+ naive T cells. This clonotype was obtained from a human donor in good health. Some libraries in this study had Jurkat cell RNA spiked in.

The CDR3 reads CASSLVKEETQYF. The CDR3 DNA reads as TGTGCCAGCAGTTTAGTAAAAGAAGAGACCCAGTACTTC. The chain couples TRBV12-3 or TRBV12-4 to TRBJ2-5; D remains unclear. The V and J ends lost 1 base and 3 bases respectively, with 6 bases between them. The CDR3 sequence is 13 residues long.